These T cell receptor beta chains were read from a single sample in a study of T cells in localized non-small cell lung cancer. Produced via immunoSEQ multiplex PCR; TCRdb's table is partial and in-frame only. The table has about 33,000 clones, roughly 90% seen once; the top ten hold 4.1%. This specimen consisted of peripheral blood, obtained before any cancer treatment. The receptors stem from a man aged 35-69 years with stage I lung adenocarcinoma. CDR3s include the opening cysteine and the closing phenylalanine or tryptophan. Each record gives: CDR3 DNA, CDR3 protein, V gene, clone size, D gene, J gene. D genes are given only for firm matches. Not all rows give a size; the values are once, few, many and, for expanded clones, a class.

DNA: TGTGCCAGCAATCTACTAGCGGGTGGCGGGGAGCTGTTTTTT
CDR3: CASNLLAGGGELFF
V: TRBV2
size: -
D: TRBD2
J: TRBJ2-2

DNA: TGCGCCAGCAGCTTGGAGACAGGGAATGGCTACACCTTC
CDR3: CASSLETGNGYTF
V: TRBV5-1
size: -
D: TRBD1
J: TRBJ1-2

DNA: TGCGCCAGCAGCACTCCGTCAGACCCCTATGGCTACACCTTC
CDR3: CASSTPSDPYGYTF
V: TRBV5-1
size: -
D: -
J: TRBJ1-2

DNA: TGTGCCAGCAGCTCGCCTAGGGGGGGAGGCGGCAATCAGCCCCAGCATTTT
CDR3: CASSSPRGGGGNQPQHF
V: TRBV9
size: -
D: -
J: TRBJ1-5

DNA: TGTGCCAGCAGTTTCGGGGGGGGGCAGCCCCAGCATTTT
CDR3: CASSFGGGQPQHF
V: TRBV6-5
size: -
D: -
J: TRBJ1-5

DNA: TGTGCCAGCCTAGCGGGGGGCGTCACAGATACGCAGTATTTT
CDR3: CASLAGGVTDTQYF
V: TRBV7-9
size: -
D: TRBD2
J: TRBJ2-3

DNA: TGTGCCAGCAGCGCGCGGGACGGCTACGAGCAGTACTTC
CDR3: CASSARDGYEQYF
V: TRBV9
size: -
D: -
J: TRBJ2-7

DNA: TGCGCCAGCACCTTTGGGGGGACGGGGGCCAATGAGCAGTTCTTC
CDR3: CASTFGGTGANEQFF
V: TRBV5-1
size: -
D: -
J: TRBJ2-1

DNA: TGTGCCAGCAGTGGAGCAGGGCCCGGGGCCAACGTCCTGACTTTC
CDR3: CASSGAGPGANVLTF
V: TRBV6-1
size: -
D: -
J: TRBJ2-6

DNA: TGTGCCAGCTCCGGACAGAATGATTCACCCCTCCACTTT
CDR3: CASSGQNDSPLHF
V: TRBV7-8
size: few
D: -
J: TRBJ1-6

DNA: TGCGCCAGCAGCCTCTCGACAGGGACGTCCTACGAGCAGTACTTC
CDR3: CASSLSTGTSYEQYF
V: TRBV4-1
size: -
D: TRBD1
J: TRBJ2-7

DNA: TGTGCCAGCTCACCACAGGGGTCCATGAACACTGAAGCTTTCTTT
CDR3: CASSPQGSMNTEAFF
V: TRBV18
size: -
D: -
J: TRBJ1-1

DNA: TGTGCCAGTAGTATAAATCAGGTGGACACCGGGGAGCTGTTTTTT
CDR3: CASSINQVDTGELFF
V: TRBV19
size: -
D: -
J: TRBJ2-2

DNA: TGTGCCAGCAGTTACCGGAGCACCGGGGAGCTGTTTTTT
CDR3: CASSYRSTGELFF
V: TRBV6-6
size: -
D: -
J: TRBJ2-2

DNA: TGTGCCTGGAGTGCTGGACCTTACGAGCAGTACTTC
CDR3: CAWSAGPYEQYF
V: TRBV30
size: -
D: -
J: TRBJ2-7

DNA: TGTGCCAGCAGGAGGGACGACTACACCGGGGAGCTGTTTTTT
CDR3: CASRRDDYTGELFF
V: TRBV6-1
size: once
D: -
J: TRBJ2-2

DNA: TGTGCCTGGAGTGACCCCAGACAGGGACGCACTGAAGCTTTCTTT
CDR3: CAWSDPRQGRTEAFF
V: TRBV30
size: -
D: TRBD1
J: TRBJ1-1

DNA: TGTGCCAGCAGCGCGACAGGGAGGGACCATGAAAAACTGTTTTTT
CDR3: CASSATGRDHEKLFF
V: TRBV9
size: -
D: TRBD1
J: TRBJ1-4

DNA: TGTGCCAGTATGAGGGGCTTCACTGAAGCTTTCTTT
CDR3: CASMRGFTEAFF
V: TRBV19
size: -
D: -
J: TRBJ1-1

DNA: TGTGCCAGTAGTACAGGGTTCGAAGCTTTCTTT
CDR3: CASSTGFEAFF
V: TRBV19
size: -
D: -
J: TRBJ1-1

DNA: TGTGCCAGCAGCGCCCAGACAGGTATGGGATCCGAGCAGTACTTC
CDR3: CASSAQTGMGSEQYF
V: TRBV7-6
size: once
D: -
J: TRBJ2-7

DNA: TGTGCCAGCAGTCGTCCCGCCACAGATACGCAGTATTTT
CDR3: CASSRPATDTQYF
V: TRBV6-5
size: -
D: -
J: TRBJ2-3

DNA: TGTGCCAGCTCACAGGGGGCGCGAGAAAAACTGTTTTTT
CDR3: CASSQGAREKLFF
V: TRBV18
size: -
D: TRBD1
J: TRBJ1-4

DNA: TGCGCCAGCAGCCCTCAGGGATGGCAGGGGGGCACTGAAGCTTTCTTT
CDR3: CASSPQGWQGGTEAFF
V: TRBV4-1
size: -
D: TRBD1
J: TRBJ1-1

DNA: TGTGCCAGCAGGGGAGGAGCAACTAATGAAAAACTGTTTTTT
CDR3: CASRGGATNEKLFF
V: TRBV27
size: -
D: -
J: TRBJ1-4

DNA: TGTGCCAGTAGTATTACACAGGGCGGAAACACCATATATTTT
CDR3: CASSITQGGNTIYF
V: TRBV19
size: -
D: -
J: TRBJ1-3

DNA: TGTGCCAGCAGCTTTCGGGGGGCGCCGGCCTCCGAGCAGTACTTC
CDR3: CASSFRGAPASEQYF
V: TRBV5-6
size: once
D: -
J: TRBJ2-7

DNA: TGTGCCTCAGCGACAGGCGGAGTGACTGAAGCTTTCTTT
CDR3: CASATGGVTEAFF
V: TRBV19
size: -
D: -
J: TRBJ1-1

DNA: TGTGCCAGTAGTATAGATCTTAGGGCAACTGGGGCCAACGTCCTGACTTTC
CDR3: CASSIDLRATGANVLTF
V: TRBV19
size: -
D: -
J: TRBJ2-6

DNA: TGTGCCAGCAGGGAGGAGGGAGGTAAAGCTTTCTTT
CDR3: CASREEGGKAFF
V: TRBV7-2
size: -
D: -
J: TRBJ1-1

DNA: TGTGCTAGTGGTTTGGCCAGGCCCGCAGGGCCAGTCTACGAGCAGTACTTC
CDR3: CASGLARPAGPVYEQYF
V: TRBV12-5
size: once
D: -
J: TRBJ2-7

DNA: TGTGCCAGCAGCCCTCGGGACTCCTACACAGATACGCAGTATTTT
CDR3: CASSPRDSYTDTQYF
V: TRBV7-2
size: once
D: -
J: TRBJ2-3

DNA: TGTGCCAGCAGCTTAGACCGGAGGGGTAATGAAAAACTGTTTTTT
CDR3: CASSLDRRGNEKLFF
V: TRBV7-9
size: -
D: -
J: TRBJ1-4

DNA: TGTGCCAGTAGTATTGGGGGCGGCTCTGGAAACACCATATATTTT
CDR3: CASSIGGGSGNTIYF
V: TRBV19
size: -
D: -
J: TRBJ1-3

DNA: TGTGCCAGCAGTGGTGACAGGGGGAGCAATCAGCCCCAGCATTTT
CDR3: CASSGDRGSNQPQHF
V: TRBV2
size: -
D: TRBD1
J: TRBJ1-5

DNA: TGTGCCAGCAGTAATACCGAGGGCTCCTATAATTCACCCCTCCACTTT
CDR3: CASSNTEGSYNSPLHF
V: TRBV5-6
size: -
D: -
J: TRBJ1-6

DNA: TGTGCCAGCAGTTTCGGTACCGAAGCCAACGTCCTGACTTTC
CDR3: CASSFGTEANVLTF
V: TRBV27
size: -
D: -
J: TRBJ2-6

DNA: TGCGCCAGCACAGCTAGCGAGGGGGTACGAAAACTGTTTTTT
CDR3: CASTASEGVRKLFF
V: TRBV5-1
size: -
D: -
J: TRBJ1-4

DNA: TGTGCCACTGCGGGACAGGGTCAAGGCTACACCTTC
CDR3: CATAGQGQGYTF
V: TRBV25-1
size: -
D: TRBD1
J: TRBJ1-2

DNA: TGTGCCAGTAGGGTCCCGGGGTTCAACACTGAAGCTTTCTTT
CDR3: CASRVPGFNTEAFF
V: TRBV19
size: -
D: -
J: TRBJ1-1

DNA: TGTGCCAGTAGGAAGACAGGATACCAAGAGACCCAGTACTTC
CDR3: CASRKTGYQETQYF
V: TRBV19
size: -
D: -
J: TRBJ2-5

DNA: TGTGCCAGCAGCGTATCTGGGGACAATCAGCCCCAGCATTTT
CDR3: CASSVSGDNQPQHF
V: TRBV9
size: -
D: -
J: TRBJ1-5

DNA: TGTGCCAGCAGTTACTCGCAGGGGGCCCTCCACTTT
CDR3: CASSYSQGALHF
V: TRBV6-5
size: -
D: TRBD1
J: TRBJ1-6

DNA: TGCGCCAGCAGCTTTAAGCGGGGGCCGTCAGATACGCAGTATTTT
CDR3: CASSFKRGPSDTQYF
V: TRBV5-1
size: -
D: TRBD2
J: TRBJ2-3